The 13 T cell receptor beta chains listed next were all sequenced from one sample in a study of blood T cells in healthy people across ages. For the second PCR, which ran for roughly 7 to 11 cycles, a sample-barcoded 5' primer and a J-beta primer mix were used. TCRdb ran MiXCR on the 5' RACE reads and lists one entry per CDR3 protein. Of fewer than 2,000,000 distinct CDR3 sequences in the sample, roughly 32% were seen once. Sequencing was performed on blood. The source of these receptors is a woman aged 30 to 39 in good health.

This clonotype was counted between two and nine times. This rearrangement joins TRBV7-9 to TRBJ2-3; 7 nucleotides align to TRBD2. The CDR3 has 14 residues. Germline-derived CDR1 and CDR2 are SEHNR and FQNEAQ (reference sequence). The V segment lost 1 base and the J segment 5 bases; nucleotides outside the gene matches: 3. CDR3: CASSLGSSGDTQYF. For the CDR3, the DNA is TGTGCCAGCAGCTTAGGGTCTAGCGGAGATACGCAGTATTTT.

The CDR3, as DNA: TGTGCCAGCGGGACGGAGGTACTCTATGGCTACACCTTC. Residues: CASGTEVLYGYTF. This chain uses TRBV12-3 or TRBV12-4 with TRBJ1-2; D is perhaps TRBD1 (5 bases). Trimming shortened V by 8 bases and J by 4 bases, and 14 bases separated the two germline ends. The CDR3 contains 13 residues.

The V call is TRBV15, the J call TRBJ1-1, with D unclear. The CDR3 loop spans 14 amino acids. Trimming pared 0 bases from V and 5 bases from J, leaving 10 bases between. Germline values: CDR1 LNHNV, CDR2 YYDKDF (reference sequence). CDR3 amino acids: CATSRDIGGTEAFF. The CDR3 DNA reads as TGTGCCACCAGCAGAGATATAGGAGGAACTGAAGCTTTCTTT. Variable domain in full (rest from reference TRBV15 and TRBJ1-1): DAMVIQNPRYQVTQFGKPVTLSCSQTLNHNVMYWYQQKSSQAPKLLFHYYDKDFNNEADTPDNFQSRRPNTSFCFLDIRSPGLGDTAMYLCATSRDIGGTEAFFGQGTRLTVV.

The chain is built from TRBV30 and TRBJ1-4; tentative D call: TRBD1 (6 bases). Between the trimmed V and J ends, which lost 5 bases and 7 bases, there was a span of 17 bases. CDR3 length: 14 residues. The germline V gene has CDR1 GTSNPN and CDR2 SVGIG (reference sequence). CDR3 in amino acids: CAWSSLGGVEKLFF. DNA for the CDR3: TGTGCCTGGTCAAGCCTGGGGGGCGTTGAAAAACTGTTTTTT.

The chain employs TRBV19 and TRBJ2-3; weak D call: TRBD2 (6 bases). The germline V gene encodes CDR1 LNHDA and CDR2 SQIVND (reference sequence). This CDR3 is built from 15 residues. V was trimmed by 6 bases and J by 1 base, leaving 14 bases between them. The CDR3 DNA reads as TGTGCCAGTAGCTGGAGGGCCGGCGGCACAGATACGCAGTATTTT. As protein: CASSWRAGGTDTQYF.

Of note for this clonotype: This may come from a read error, since a much larger clone is one base off. Here the CDR3 reads CASNLAVGDSGANVLTF. CDR3 sequence (DNA): TGTGCCAGCAACTTAGCGGTGGGGGACTCTGGGGCCAACGTCCTGACTTTC. The genes are TRBV7-8 and TRBJ2-6, with D tentatively TRBD2 (6 bases). Germline-derived CDR1 and CDR2 are SGHVS and FQNEAQ. CDR3 length: 17 residues.

The J gene is TRBJ2-7, the V gene TRBV7-3; D is possibly TRBD1 (5 bases). In germline, CDR1 is SGHTA, CDR2 FQGTGA. V lost 1 base and J 3 bases, leaving 10 bases between the germline ends. CDR3 length equals 14 residues. CDR3 loop: CASSLMADNYEQYF. As DNA, the CDR3 is TGTGCCAGCAGCTTAATGGCGGACAACTACGAGCAGTACTTC.

The chain joins TRBV6-5 to TRBJ1-3; tentative D call: TRBD1 (6 bases). Germline CDR1 and CDR2: MNHEY and SVGAGI. This CDR3 region has 17 residues. The V end lost 0 bases, the J end lost 0 bases, and 12 bases lay between the germline ends. In DNA form, the CDR3 reads TGTGCCAGCAGTTACTCGGGGGCAGGGGTCTCTGGAAACACCATATATTTT. This translates into CASSYSGAGVSGNTIYF.

The table lists this clonotype with many counts. This chain connects TRBV2 to TRBJ1-6; TRBD1 matches 8 bases. The CDR3 sequence is 14 residues long. V was clipped by 5 bases and J by 9 bases; unmatched bases: 6. Germline V CDR1 and CDR2: SNHLY, FYNNEI. DNA of the CDR3: TGTGCCAGCAGTCCCCAGGGGGCTGGTTCACCCCTCCACTTT. Its translation is CASSPQGAGSPLHF.

The chain employs TRBV7-2 and TRBJ2-5; TRBD2 agrees at 15 bases. This CDR3 comprises 17 residues. V lost 4 bases, J lost 5 bases, and 8 bases stayed unmatched. Per germline, CDR1 SGHTA and CDR2 FQGNSA. CDR3 protein: CASSSRTSGGAAETQYF. CDR3 in DNA: TGTGCCAGCAGCTCCCGGACTAGCGGGGGGGCCGCGGAGACCCAGTACTTC.

Only a few counts were recorded for this clonotype. The chain recombines TRBV30 with TRBJ1-2; D remains unclear. Germline V gene sequence: CDR1 GTSNPN, CDR2 SVGIG (reference sequence). The CDR3 extends over 17 amino acids. Trimming shortened V by 0 bases and J by 5 bases, and 22 bases separated the two germline ends. The CDR3 protein is CAWSVRFPGFSPYGYTF. The CDR3 DNA is TGTGCCTGGAGTGTTCGATTCCCCGGGTTTAGCCCATATGGCTACACCTTC. Combining the CDR3 with reference TRBV30 and TRBJ1-2 gives the whole variable domain SQTIHQWPATLVQPVGSPLSLECTVEGTSNPNLYWYRQAAGRGLQLLFYSVGIGQISSEVPQNLSASRPQDRQFILSSKKLLLSDSGFYLCAWSVRFPGFSPYGYTFGSGTRLTVV.

The chain carries TRBV4-1 and TRBJ1-1; the D gene is possibly TRBD1 (5 bases). The CDR3 sequence is 14 residues long. Germline-derived CDR1 and CDR2 are MGHRA and YSYEKL. Trimming took off 2 bases at V and 5 bases at J, with 12 bases between the two ends. The CDR3 coding sequence is TGCGCCAGCAGCCAACTTGGGGGAAGTACTGAAGCTTTCTTT. This encodes CASSQLGGSTEAFF.

Here the CDR3 reads CASSEARQGLTYEQYF. For the CDR3, the DNA is TGTGCCAGCAGTGAAGCGCGCCAAGGGCTAACCTACGAGCAGTACTTC. The J gene is TRBJ2-7, the V gene TRBV6-1; D remains ambiguous. The ends were cut back, 0 bases at V and 2 bases at J, with 14 bases in the middle. Per the germline V gene, CDR1 is MNHNS and CDR2 is SASEGT. CDR3 length equals 16 residues.